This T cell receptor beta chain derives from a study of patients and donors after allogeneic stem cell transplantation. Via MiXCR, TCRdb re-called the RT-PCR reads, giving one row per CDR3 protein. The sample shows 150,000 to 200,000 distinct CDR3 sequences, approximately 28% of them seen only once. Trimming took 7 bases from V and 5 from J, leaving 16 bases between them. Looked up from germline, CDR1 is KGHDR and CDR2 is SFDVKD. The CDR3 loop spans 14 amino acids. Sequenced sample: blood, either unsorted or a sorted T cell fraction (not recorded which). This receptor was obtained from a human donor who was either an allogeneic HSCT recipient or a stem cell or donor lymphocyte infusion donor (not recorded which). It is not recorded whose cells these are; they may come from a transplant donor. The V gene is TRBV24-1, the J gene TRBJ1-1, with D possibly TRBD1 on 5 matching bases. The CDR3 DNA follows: TGTGCCACCAGCGGTCGGGGGGGTTATACTGAAGCTTTCTTT. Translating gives CATSGRGGYTEAFF.